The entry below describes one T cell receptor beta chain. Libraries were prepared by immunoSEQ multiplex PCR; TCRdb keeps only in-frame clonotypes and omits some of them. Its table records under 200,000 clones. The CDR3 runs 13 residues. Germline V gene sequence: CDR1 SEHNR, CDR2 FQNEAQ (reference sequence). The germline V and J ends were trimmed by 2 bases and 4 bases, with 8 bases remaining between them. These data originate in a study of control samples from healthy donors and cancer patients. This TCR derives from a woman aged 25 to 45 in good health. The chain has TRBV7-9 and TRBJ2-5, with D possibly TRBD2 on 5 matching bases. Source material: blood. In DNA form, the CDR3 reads TGTGCCAGCAGCTTAAATCGGGGAGAGACCCAGTACTTC. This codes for CASSLNRGETQYF.